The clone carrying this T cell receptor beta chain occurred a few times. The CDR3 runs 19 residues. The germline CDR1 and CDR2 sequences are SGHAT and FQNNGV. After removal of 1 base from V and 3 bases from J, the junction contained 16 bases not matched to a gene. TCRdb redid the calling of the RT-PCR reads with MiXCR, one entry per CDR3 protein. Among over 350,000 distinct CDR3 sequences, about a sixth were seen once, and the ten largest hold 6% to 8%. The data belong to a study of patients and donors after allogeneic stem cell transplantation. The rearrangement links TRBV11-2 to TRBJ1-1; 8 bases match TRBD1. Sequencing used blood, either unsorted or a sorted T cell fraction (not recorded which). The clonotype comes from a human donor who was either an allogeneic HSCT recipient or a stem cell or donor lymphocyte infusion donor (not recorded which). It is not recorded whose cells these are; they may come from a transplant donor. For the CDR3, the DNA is TGTGCCAGCAGCTTAGGGAGCTGGCCGACAGGGGCTATGGACACTGAAGCTTTCTTT. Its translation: CASSLGSWPTGAMDTEAFF. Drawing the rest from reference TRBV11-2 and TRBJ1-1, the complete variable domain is EAGVAQSPRYKIIEKRQSVAFWCNPISGHATLYWYQQILGQGPKLLIQFQNNGVVDDSQLPKDRFSAERLKGVDSTLKIQPAKLEDSAVYLCASSLGSWPTGAMDTEAFFGQGTRLTVV.